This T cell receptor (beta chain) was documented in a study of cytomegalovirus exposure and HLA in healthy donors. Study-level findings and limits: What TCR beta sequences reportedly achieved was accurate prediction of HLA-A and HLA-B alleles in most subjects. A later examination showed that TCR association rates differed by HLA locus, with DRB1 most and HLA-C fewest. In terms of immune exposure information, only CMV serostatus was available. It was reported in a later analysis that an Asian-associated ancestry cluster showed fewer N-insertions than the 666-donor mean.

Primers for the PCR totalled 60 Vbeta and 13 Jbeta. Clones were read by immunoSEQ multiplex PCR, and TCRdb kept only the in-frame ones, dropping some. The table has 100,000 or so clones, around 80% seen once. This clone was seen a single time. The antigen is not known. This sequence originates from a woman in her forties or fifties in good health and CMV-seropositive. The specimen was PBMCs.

CDR3 sequence (DNA): TGTGCCAGCAGTCCGGGACAGGGGCTCGGAGATACGCAGTATTTT. This codes for CASSPGQGLGDTQYF. The chain has TRBV6-1 and TRBJ2-3, with 10 bases that match TRBD1. The CDR3 extends over 15 amino acids. Germline CDR1 is MNHNS and CDR2 is SASEGT. After removal of 5 bases from V and 5 bases from J, the junction contained 7 bases not matched to a gene.